What follows describes a single TCR beta chain. Its antigen remains unknown. Healthy donors had no documented immune events, such as infections, while sampled. The data were taken from a study of identifying expanded T cells in peripheral blood. Study-wide results and limits: Technical replicates showed about 1.2 changed clones; approximately 2 weeks about 16; four weeks 19. Variance in clone template counts between approximately 2-week samples significantly increased with total template count across all healthy donors.

Here immunoSEQ multiplex PCR was the method, and the copy in TCRdb shows in-frame clones only, minus some. Among fewer than 130,000 clones listed, around 88% were seen once. This receptor was identified in a person aged 18 to 75 in good health. Material for sequencing was blood.

CDR3 DNA sequence: TGTGCCAGCAGCGGTACCGGGACAACCGTCTATGGCTACACCTTC. It yields the protein CASSGTGTTVYGYTF. The chain is built from TRBV9 and TRBJ1-2; a possible D gene is TRBD1 (6 bases). Trimming left V 3 bases short and J 4 bases short, with 16 bases between. Germline-derived CDR1 and CDR2 are SGDLS and YYNGEE. The CDR3 totals 15 residues. The full variable domain, with the rest looked up from reference TRBV9 and TRBJ1-2, is DSGVTQTPKHLITATGQRVTLRCSPRSGDLSVYWYQQSLDQGLQFLIQYYNGEERAKGNILERFSAQQFPDLHSELNLSSLELGDSALYFCASSGTGTTVYGYTFGSGTRLTVV.